This T cell receptor (beta chain) stems from a study of OX40 agonist ivuxolimab in advanced cancers. The study, taken as a whole, reports: On average, CD8+ T cells showed a greater number of expanded clones than CD4+. Clonal expansion by week 6 occurred in CD4+ and CD8+ blood T cells (at 0.1 to 3.0 mg/kg).

Clones were read by immunoSEQ multiplex PCR, and TCRdb kept only the in-frame ones, dropping some. Counted here are 60,000 or so clones, around 90% occurring once; the ten biggest clones make up about 5.5%. Worth noting for this clone: Its antigen is not identified.

The material sequenced was CD4+ or CD8+ T cells sorted from blood, taken in a trial of the OX40 agonist ivuxolimab. This clonotype originated in an adult with an advanced solid tumor such as melanoma, head and neck, liver or kidney cancer.

CDR3 in DNA: TGCGCCAGCAGTGAAAACGAGAGAGAGACCCAGTACTTC. Translation gives CASSENERETQYF. The V and J genes are TRBV10-2 and TRBJ2-5; no clear D. V lost 3 bases to trimming and J lost 4 bases, with 9 bases between them. The CDR3 sequence is 13 residues long. Per germline, CDR1 WSHSY and CDR2 SAAADI.